Below, 9 T cell receptor beta chains from the same sample are listed, as sequenced in a study of vaccination effects on CD4 cells after COVID-19 (dated by TCRdb to the early 2020s). For these TCRs, the target antigens are not known. The library was made by the immunoSEQ multiplex PCR assay. Entries here come from immuneACCESS through TCRdb and include only in-frame sequences with V and J called. Some clones fail to appear in such tables; in the studies checked, an unresolved V gene covers under half of the shortfall, and the cause of the remainder is unknown. This sample has fewer than 35,000 clones in its table, and about two thirds of those were observed once. The ten most abundant clones make up around 30% of the sample. To identify antigen-specific CD4+ T cell clonotypes by their expansion, the ViraFEST assay first stimulated PBMC with viral peptide pools and then applied TCR sequencing. After more than 9 days of culture, CD4+ T cells were isolated with the EasySep CD4+ T cell isolation kit. Convalescent patients had PCR-confirmed SARS-CoV-2 infection between March and December 2020, before Alpha, Beta and Delta variants emerged in the United States.

The specimen comprised CD4+ T cells from PBMCs cultured with a peptide pool, sampled before COVID-19 vaccination. The receptors were sampled from a human donor who had a prior SARS-CoV-2 infection.

This rearrangement joins TRBV9 to TRBJ2-7; 7 bases map to TRBD2. The CDR3 sequence is 14 residues long. V lost 1 base to trimming and J lost 2 bases; unmatched junction nucleotides: 3. Germline CDR1 and CDR2: SGDLS and YYNGEE. The CDR3 spells CASSVLAVTYEQYF. CDR3 DNA sequence: TGTGCCAGCAGCGTACTAGCGGTTACCTACGAGCAGTACTTC.

The chain employs TRBV18 and TRBJ1-1; no definite D call. This CDR3 is 15 amino acids long. Germline V gene data show CDR1 as KGHSH and CDR2 as LQKENI. V shed 5 bases and J shed 2 bases, with 15 bases lying between them. CDR3 region: CASSSGEGGNTEAFF. CDR3 nucleotides: TGTGCCAGCTCATCCGGTGAGGGAGGCAACACTGAAGCTTTCTTT. Using reference TRBV18 and TRBJ1-1 for the parts outside the CDR3, the full variable domain is NAGVMQNPRHLVRRRGQEARLRCSPMKGHSHVYWYRQLPEEGLKFMVYLQKENIIDESGMPKERFSAEFPKEGPSILRIQQVVRGDSAAYFCASSSGEGGNTEAFFGQGTRLTVV.

This rearrangement joins TRBV4-2 to TRBJ2-7, with 8 bases aligning to TRBD1. Germline trimming cut 1 base from V and 2 bases from J; bases unmatched to any gene: 7. CDR1 LGHNA and CDR2 YNFKEQ come from the germline V gene. The CDR3 has 16 residues. The CDR3: CASSQAYGDRTYEQYF. As DNA, the CDR3 is TGTGCCAGCAGCCAAGCCTACGGGGACAGGACCTACGAGCAGTACTTC.

The chain is built from TRBV5-1 and TRBJ1-4, with a possible D match to TRBD1 (6 bases). Trimming removed 4 bases from V and 7 bases from J, with 14 bases in between. Germline V gives CDR1 SGHRS, CDR2 YFSETQ. The CDR3 loop spans 14 amino acids. CDR3 DNA sequence: TGCGCCAGCAGCCTCCAAGGGGGGAGTGAAAAACTGTTTTTT. Its protein product is CASSLQGGSEKLFF. The variable domain in full, with the rest retrieved from reference TRBV5-1 and TRBJ1-4, is KAGVTQTPRYLIKTRGQQVTLSCSPISGHRSVSWYQQTPGQGLQFLFEYFSETQRNKGNFPGRFSGRQFSNSRSEMNVSTLELGDSALYLCASSLQGGSEKLFFGSGTQLSVL.

The rearrangement joins TRBV5-6 to TRBJ2-7; 10 nucleotides match TRBD2. Unmatched junction bases numbered 5, after V lost 2 bases and J lost 3 bases. This CDR3 spans 15 amino acids. Looked up from germline, CDR1 is SGHDT and CDR2 is YYEEEE. CDR3 bases: TGTGCCAGCAGCTTAGTAAGCGGGGGGGACTACGAGCAGTACTTC. Amino acids: CASSLVSGGDYEQYF.

This sequence joins TRBV30 and TRBJ1-6; D possibly corresponds to TRBD1 (5 bases). The ends were cut back, 0 bases at V and 7 bases at J, with 7 bases in the middle. The CDR3 is 13 amino acids. Germline V gives CDR1 GTSNPN, CDR2 SVGIG (reference sequence). The CDR3 is CAWSVSGNSPLHF. CDR3 DNA: TGTGCCTGGAGTGTTTCAGGGAATTCACCCCTCCACTTT.

The chain combines TRBV11-3 with TRBJ2-3, with D possibly matching TRBD2 (5 bases). Germline assignment: CDR1 SGHNT and CDR2 YENEEA. V shed 0 bases and J shed 0 bases, with 22 bases lying between them. The CDR3 length is 20 residues. CDR3 nucleotide sequence: TGTGCCAGCAGCTTAGAGTCACCGCACTCATGGGGAGCTAGCACAGATACGCAGTATTTT. It codes for CASSLESPHSWGASTDTQYF.

The chain recombines TRBV6-5 with TRBJ2-5, with 9 positions matching TRBD2. Germline-derived CDR1 and CDR2 are MNHEY and SVGAGI. V lost 2 bases and J lost 4; bases outside the gene matches: 8. CDR3 size: 16 residues. Here the CDR3 DNA reads TGTGCCAGCAGTTACGGAATAGCGGGGGATTTAGAGACCCAGTACTTC. It specifies CASSYGIAGDLETQYF.

CDR3 bases: TGCAGTGCTATTGACAGGGCGGGGGAGCAGTACTTC. It is translated as CSAIDRAGEQYF. The chain links TRBV20-1 to TRBJ2-7; D possibly corresponds to TRBD1 (7 bases). Between the trimmed V and J ends, which lost 4 bases and 7 bases, there was a span of 14 bases. Per germline, CDR1 DFQATT and CDR2 SNEGSKA (reference sequence). The CDR3 sequence is 12 residues long.